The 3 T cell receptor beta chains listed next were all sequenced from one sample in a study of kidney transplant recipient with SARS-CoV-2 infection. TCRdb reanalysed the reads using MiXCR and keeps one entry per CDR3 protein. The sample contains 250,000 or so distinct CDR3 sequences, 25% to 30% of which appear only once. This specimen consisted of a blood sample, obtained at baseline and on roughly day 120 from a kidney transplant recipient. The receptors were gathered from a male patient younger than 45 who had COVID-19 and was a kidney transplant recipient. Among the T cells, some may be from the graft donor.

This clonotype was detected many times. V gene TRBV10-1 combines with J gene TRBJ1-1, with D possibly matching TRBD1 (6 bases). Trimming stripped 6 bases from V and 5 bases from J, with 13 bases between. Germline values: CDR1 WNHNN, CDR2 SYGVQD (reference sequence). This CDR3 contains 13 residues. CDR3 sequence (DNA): TGCGCCAGCAGCGAACAGGGTCGGACTGAAGCTTTCTTT. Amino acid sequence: CASSEQGRTEAFF.

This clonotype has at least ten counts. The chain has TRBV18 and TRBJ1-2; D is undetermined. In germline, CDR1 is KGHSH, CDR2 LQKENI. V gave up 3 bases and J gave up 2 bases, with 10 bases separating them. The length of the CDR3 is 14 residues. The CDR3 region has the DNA TGTGCCAGCTCACCGTTGACACACAACTATGGCTACACCTTC. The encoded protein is CASSPLTHNYGYTF.

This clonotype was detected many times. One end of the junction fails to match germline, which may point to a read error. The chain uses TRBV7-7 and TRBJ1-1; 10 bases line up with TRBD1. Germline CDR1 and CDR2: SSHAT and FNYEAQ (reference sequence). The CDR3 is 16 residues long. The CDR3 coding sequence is TGTGCTAGCAGCCTCTGGGGACAGGGGAGGAACACTGAAGCTTTCTTT. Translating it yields CASSLWGQGRNTEAFF.